The subject of this entry is one TCR beta chain. Its antigen is undetermined. In TCRdb, the RT-PCR reads were re-called with MiXCR into one record per CDR3 protein. The sample carries approximately 500,000 distinct CDR3 sequences, 14% recorded once. These data originate in a study of response to subunit inactivated influenza vaccine. Broader study findings: Only a handful of new T cells, the authors suggested, are recruited with each seasonal influenza vaccination.

V shed 2 bases and J 5 bases; nucleotides not matched to a gene: 7. Germline lookup yields CDR1 SGDLS and CDR2 YYNGEE. CDR3 length equals 16 residues. This sequence originates from a man over 45 who received an inactivated influenza vaccine. The rearrangement uses TRBV9 and TRBJ2-2, with 9 bases fitting TRBD2. The sample in question was PBMCs from blood, obtained about 11 days after vaccination. The CDR3 coding sequence is TGTGCCAGCAGCGTTGGCGGGAGGGCCCTGACCGGGGAGCTGTTTTTT. Translated: CASSVGGRALTGELFF.